These 3 T cell receptor beta chains were sequenced from one sample in a study of T-cell reconstitution after alpha-beta-depleted transplantation in children. Preparation of the TCRbeta library used unique molecular identifiers. TCRdb reprocessed the PCR reads via MiXCR and lists one record per CDR3 protein. The sample lists 700,000 to 950,000 distinct CDR3 sequences, 15% to 20% seen once, with around 5% in the top ten. The material was PBMCs, mostly from graft donor cells, obtained 360 days after TCRalphabeta/CD19-depleted stem cell transplant. Receptor source: a male patient between 5 and 17 years old who had a stem cell transplant for acute lymphoblastic leukemia, so the T cells may come from the graft donor.

The chain couples TRBV5-1 to TRBJ2-3; D not resolved. There are 16 residues in the CDR3. The V end was cut by 0 bases, the J end by 0 bases, with 11 bases between. In germline, CDR1 is SGHRS, CDR2 YFSETQ. CDR3 sequence (DNA): TGCGCCAGCAGCTTGGCCGTGGGTATTAGCACAGATACGCAGTATTTT. Amino acid sequence: CASSLAVGISTDTQYF.

The V gene is TRBV12-3 or TRBV12-4, the J gene TRBJ2-7, with D uncertain. The CDR3 has 17 amino acids. V was clipped by 8 bases and J by 6 bases, with 29 bases between them. CDR3 protein: CASAFLAGGRPNSEQYF. The CDR3 DNA follows: TGTGCCAGCGCATTCCTCGCTGGCGGCAGGCCTAATAGCGAGCAGTACTTC.

The chain recombines TRBV7-2 with TRBJ2-5; D not resolved. CDR3 length: 15 amino acids. Between the trimmed V and J ends, which lost 5 bases and 2 bases, there was a span of 15 bases. From germline, CDR1 is SGHTA and CDR2 FQGNSA. The CDR3 nucleotides are TGTGCCAGCAGCCGAACCGCAGGATATCAAGAGACCCAGTACTTC. Amino acids: CASSRTAGYQETQYF. The whole variable domain, filled in from reference TRBV7-2 and TRBJ2-5, reads GAGVSQSPSNKVTEKGKDVELRCDPISGHTALYWYRQSLGQGLEFLIYFQGNSAPDKSGLPSDRFSAERTGGSVSTLTIQRTQQEDSAVYLCASSRTAGYQETQYFGPGTRLLVL.